Given below is one T cell receptor beta chain in context. The sample is drawn from a study of blood T cell repertoires in COVID-19. The wider study: Samples came from the United States, Italy and Spain, spanning acute and convalescent COVID-19.

Profiling relied on immunoSEQ multiplex PCR, and the TCRdb table lists in-frame clones only, not all of them. The sample consists of under 200,000 clones, around nine tenths of them appearing once. This CDR3 spans 16 amino acids. Germline V lookup: CDR1 SGHRS, CDR2 YFSETQ. V was cut by 4 bases and J by 0 bases, with 14 bases left in between. This chain links TRBV5-1 with TRBJ2-4; TRBD1 might be the D (5 bases). Sequencing was carried out using peripheral blood. The receptor comes from a man between 70 and 80 years old with acute or convalescent COVID-19. The CDR3 reads CASSEQAGLAKNIQYF. The CDR3 DNA reads as TGCGCCAGCAGCGAACAGGCTGGGTTAGCCAAAAACATTCAGTACTTC. The whole variable domain, filled in from reference TRBV5-1 and TRBJ2-4, reads KAGVTQTPRYLIKTRGQQVTLSCSPISGHRSVSWYQQTPGQGLQFLFEYFSETQRNKGNFPGRFSGRQFSNSRSEMNVSTLELGDSALYLCASSEQAGLAKNIQYFGAGTRLSVL.